Detailed here is one T cell receptor (beta chain). TCRdb's copy holds only in-frame clones and misses some; the assay was immunoSEQ multiplex PCR. There are approximately 90,000 clones in the sample; over 75% occur only once, and around 12% lies in the top ten. The CDR3 runs 13 residues. Trimming stripped 6 bases from V and 3 bases from J, with 12 bases between. This specimen belongs to a study of blood T cell repertoires in COVID-19. About the research overall: Acute and convalescent COVID-19 specimens originated in the United States, Italy and Spain. Sample material is recorded as cDNA or gDNA derived from T cells, B-cell-depleted T cells, or PBMCs.

This chain links TRBV12-3 or TRBV12-4 with TRBJ2-7, with D perhaps matching TRBD2 (5 bases). The sequencing sample was made of peripheral blood. This receptor was identified in a human donor in a cohort sampled during active COVID-19. The CDR3 loop is CASRPRGSYEQYF. CDR3 sequence (DNA): TGTGCCAGCAGGCCCCGGGGTAGCTACGAGCAGTACTTC.